This T cell receptor beta chain comes out of a study of cytomegalovirus exposure and HLA in healthy donors. Study-level findings and limits: It was reportedly the case that the classifier diagnosed cytomegalovirus status with high specificity and sensitivity. 87-base-pair reads could not separate some V segments, including TRBV6-2 and TRBV6-3.

Donors likely had unrecorded immune exposures despite being nominally healthy when sampled. This PCR relied on a set of 60 Vbeta primers and 13 Jbeta primers. Repertoires were generated with immunoSEQ multiplex PCR, while TCRdb's copy carries only in-frame clones and drops some. The sample includes fewer than 110,000 clones, roughly 87% of them seen just once. V lost 6 bases and J 1 base, leaving 10 bases between the germline ends. Germline assignment: CDR1 SGHNT and CDR2 YYREEE (reference sequence). This CDR3 has 13 amino acids. To note about this clone: Its antigen is unidentified.

The chain is built from TRBV5-4 and TRBJ1-1; no reliable D call. This clonotype originated in a man between 25 and 39 years old in good health and CMV-seropositive. Sequenced material: PBMCs. CDR3 nucleotides: TGTGCCAGCACTCGAAGAGGGAACACTGAAGCTTTCTTT. Its protein product is CASTRRGNTEAFF.